The source of this T cell receptor (beta chain) is a study of CD8+CD57+ T cells in acquired aplastic anemia. About the research overall: Sorted CD4+ plus CD8+ cells gave DNA averaging approximately 3.2 ug.

This CDR3 has 15 amino acids. Deletions cut 6 bases from V and 5 bases from J, with 19 bases between. Looked up from germline, CDR1 is SNHLY and CDR2 is FYNNEI. For sequencing, patients were chosen who had shown expansion of CD8+CD57+ cells by flow cytometry. TCR beta VDJ combinations and CDR3 sequences were profiled from genomic DNA. TCRdb re-derived calls from the reads in MiXCR, one entry per CDR3 protein. The sample lists about 160,000 distinct CDR3 sequences, 71% occurring once. Source material: sorted CD4+, CD8+, or CD8+CD57+ T cells (not recorded which) from PBMCs. The clonotype comes from a human donor with aplastic anemia. V and J are TRBV2 and TRBJ2-5; tentatively, D is TRBD1 (5 bases). Here the CDR3 reads CASRREQDPWETQYF. The CDR3 DNA is TGTGCCAGCAGGAGAGAACAGGACCCCTGGGAGACCCAGTACTTC.